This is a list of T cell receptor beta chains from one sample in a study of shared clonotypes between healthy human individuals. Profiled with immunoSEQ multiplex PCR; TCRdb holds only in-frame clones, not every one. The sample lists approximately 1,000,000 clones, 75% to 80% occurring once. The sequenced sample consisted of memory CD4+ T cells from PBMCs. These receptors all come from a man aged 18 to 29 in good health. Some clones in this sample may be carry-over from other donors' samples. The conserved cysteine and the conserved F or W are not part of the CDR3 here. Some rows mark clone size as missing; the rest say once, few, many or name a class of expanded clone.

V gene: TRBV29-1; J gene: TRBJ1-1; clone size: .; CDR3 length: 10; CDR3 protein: SGCGDRAEAF
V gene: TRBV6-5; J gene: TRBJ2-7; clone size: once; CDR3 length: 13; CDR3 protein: ASSRQGHLSYEQY
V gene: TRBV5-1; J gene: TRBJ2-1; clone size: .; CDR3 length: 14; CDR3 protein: ASSLLGEGYYNEQF
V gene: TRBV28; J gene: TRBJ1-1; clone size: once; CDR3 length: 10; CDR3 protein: ATLKRNTEAF
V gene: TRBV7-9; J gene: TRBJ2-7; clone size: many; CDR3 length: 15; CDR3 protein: ASSRGTSAGRFVRQY
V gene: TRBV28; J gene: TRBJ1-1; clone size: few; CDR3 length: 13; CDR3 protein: ASSQLQGKNTEAF
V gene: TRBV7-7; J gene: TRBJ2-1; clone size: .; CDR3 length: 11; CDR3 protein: ASSSGGYNEQF
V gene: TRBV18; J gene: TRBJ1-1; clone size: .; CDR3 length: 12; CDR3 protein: ASSPYTLNTEAF
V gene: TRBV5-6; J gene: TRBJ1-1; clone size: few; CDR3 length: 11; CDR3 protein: ASSLRSATEAF
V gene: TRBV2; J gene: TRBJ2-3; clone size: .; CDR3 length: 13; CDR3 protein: ASRMGDSSTDTQY
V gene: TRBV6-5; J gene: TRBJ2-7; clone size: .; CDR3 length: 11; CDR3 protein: ASIQPDSYEQY
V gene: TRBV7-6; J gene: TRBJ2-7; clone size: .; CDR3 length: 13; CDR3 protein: ASSFRLNGDYEQY
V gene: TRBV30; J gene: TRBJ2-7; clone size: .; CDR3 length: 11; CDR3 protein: AWSLQGLGEQY
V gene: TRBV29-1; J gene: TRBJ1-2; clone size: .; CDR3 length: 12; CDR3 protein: SVESPGLDYGYT
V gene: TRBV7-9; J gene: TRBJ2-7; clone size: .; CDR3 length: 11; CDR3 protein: ASRSSGSSEQY
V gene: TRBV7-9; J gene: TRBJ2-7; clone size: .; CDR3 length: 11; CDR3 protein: ASSLAGSYEQY
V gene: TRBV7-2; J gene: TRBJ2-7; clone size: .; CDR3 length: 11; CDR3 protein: ASTFGRTYEQY
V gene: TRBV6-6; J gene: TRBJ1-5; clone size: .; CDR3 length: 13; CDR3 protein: ASSYSGAGLGPQH
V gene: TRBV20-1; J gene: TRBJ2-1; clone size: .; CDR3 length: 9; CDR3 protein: SALSGGKQF
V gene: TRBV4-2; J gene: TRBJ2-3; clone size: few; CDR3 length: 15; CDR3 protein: ASSQELGQGAVDTQY
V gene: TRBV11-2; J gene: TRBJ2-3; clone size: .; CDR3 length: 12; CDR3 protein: ASSATSGTDTQY
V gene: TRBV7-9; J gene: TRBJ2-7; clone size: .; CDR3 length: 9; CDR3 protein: ASSLGDTDF
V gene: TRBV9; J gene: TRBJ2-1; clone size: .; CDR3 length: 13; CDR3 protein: ASSVGTSGRNEQF
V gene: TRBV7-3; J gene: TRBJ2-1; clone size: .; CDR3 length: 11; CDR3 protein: ASSFDRGDEQF
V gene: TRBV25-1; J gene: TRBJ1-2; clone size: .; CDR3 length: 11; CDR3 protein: ASSPGSGYGYT
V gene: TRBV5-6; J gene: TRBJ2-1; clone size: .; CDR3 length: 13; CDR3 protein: ASLPRLGGFNEQF
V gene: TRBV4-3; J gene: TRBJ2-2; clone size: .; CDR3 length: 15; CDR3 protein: ASSQGQGARNTGELF
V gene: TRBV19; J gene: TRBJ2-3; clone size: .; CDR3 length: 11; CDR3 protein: ASARTVTDTQY
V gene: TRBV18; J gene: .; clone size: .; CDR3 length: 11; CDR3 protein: ASSPLSGYEQY
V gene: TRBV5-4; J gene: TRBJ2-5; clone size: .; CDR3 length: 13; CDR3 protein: ASSSRRQGGETQY
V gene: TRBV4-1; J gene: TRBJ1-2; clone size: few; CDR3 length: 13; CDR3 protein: ASSQGPRARYGYT
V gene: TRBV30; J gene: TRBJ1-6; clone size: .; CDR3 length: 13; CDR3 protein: AWTSVSSYNSPLH
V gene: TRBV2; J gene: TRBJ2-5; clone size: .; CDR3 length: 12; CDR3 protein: ASSEDRTEGTQY
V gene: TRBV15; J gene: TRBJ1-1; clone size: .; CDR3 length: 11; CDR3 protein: ATSTSGNTEAF
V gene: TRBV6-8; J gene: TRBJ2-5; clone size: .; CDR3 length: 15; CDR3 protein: ASSPGDRERGEETQY
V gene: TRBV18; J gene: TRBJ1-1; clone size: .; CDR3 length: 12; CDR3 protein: ASSPERANTEAF
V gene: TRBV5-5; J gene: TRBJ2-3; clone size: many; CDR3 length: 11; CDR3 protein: ASSWDSTDTQY
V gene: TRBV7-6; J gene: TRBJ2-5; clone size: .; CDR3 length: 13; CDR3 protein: ASSPRQGGGETQY
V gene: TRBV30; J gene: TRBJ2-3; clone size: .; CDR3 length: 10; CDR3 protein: ALAGVTDTQY
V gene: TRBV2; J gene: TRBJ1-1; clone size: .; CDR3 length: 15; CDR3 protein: ASHNRQGRGEATEAF